This TCR beta chain was identified during a study of blood T cell repertoires in COVID-19 (dated by TCRdb to about 2020). For context, the study as a whole: The collaborator samples originated in the United States, Italy and Spain and spanned the acute and convalescent phases of COVID-19. The prospective study material was composed of cDNA or gDNA derived from T cells, B-cell-depleted T cells, or PBMCs. Samples were obtained from the ongoing ImmuneRACE study (first 160 participants) and from approximately 1,200 subjects provided by 6 global collaborators. A freely available public database, intended as a resource for researchers studying the immune response to SARS-CoV-2, is where the repertoires were released. Where available, HLA class I and class II types were taken from metadata supplied by the sample provider and were not determined by assay-based typing. Nearly every sample came with metadata listing a de-identified subject ID, COVID-19 status, age in years and sex. Deeply sampled blood TCRbeta repertoires from subjects exposed to, actively infected with, or recovered from COVID-19 were included in the dataset.

Collaborating institutions collected whole blood in K2EDTA tubes following their own protocols. For TCRbeta analysis, collaborator samples were shipped as frozen whole blood, as isolated PBMCs, or as DNA extracted from either sample type. The CDR3, from cysteine to phenylalanine, totals 15 residues. Only the CDR3 region is kept as DNA, spanning 45 bases read in frame from base 1. The germline V gene supplies CDR1 MNHEY and CDR2 SVGAGI. Ends trimmed: V by 0 bases, J by 7 bases; bases unmatched to a gene: 3. This clone is categorized as medium-sized (0.01 to 0.1%). The clone's antigen remains unknown. The input lacks base qualities; no much larger clone sits a single base away. TCRbeta CDR3 regions were amplified from genomic DNA by means of the immunoSEQ Assay, a bias-controlled multiplex PCR. As for the original processing: The number of nucleated cells in each sample was estimated from the amplification of reference gene primers within the assay. To quantify the absolute abundance of each unique TCRbeta CDR3 rearrangement, sequence reads were collapsed and filtered. For each sample, productive Simpson clonality was calculated as the square root of Simpson's diversity index over productive rearrangements. TCRdb stores this immuneACCESS table with in-frame sequences only. Part of the clones is absent; in the studies checked, under half of the shortfall reflects unresolved V genes, and no reason is known for the rest. That table gives V, J and clone size, and the DNA gave D and trimming. Present in this sample are about 38,000 clones, roughly 80% of which were seen just once. The top ten clonotypes cover roughly 5% of the sample.

Findings and caveats that apply to the study as a whole: Clinical and demographic metadata were provided uncurated, with the amount varying by source and participant.

The receptor was isolated from a man aged 50 to 59 with active COVID-19. Input material: peripheral blood. The chain links TRBV6-5 with TRBJ2-2, and TRBD2 aligns with 9 junction nucleotides. The DNA reads as follows: TGTGCCAGCAGTTACTCAACTAGCGGGCACGGGGAGCTGTTTTTT. This gives the protein CASSYSTSGHGELFF.